The subject of this entry is one T cell receptor beta chain. What it binds is unknown. Over 95% purity was reached by all sorted populations. Expressed TCRB transcripts were sequenced because the isolated RNA had all been reverse transcribed beforehand. Sequencing was performed with immunoSEQ multiplex PCR; in TCRdb, only in-frame clones are kept and a portion is missing. The sample shows hundreds of thousands of clones, around 15% of them seen only once. This entry is derived from a study of beta chain features in type 1 diabetes. General study points: Within patients, naive, central memory and Treg TCRB repertoires seemed more similar than within healthy donors. There was a moderate but significant shortening of TCRB CDR3s in all four CD4+ subsets of Type 1 diabetes patients.

V lost 5 bases, J lost 0 bases, and 12 bases lay in between. Germline CDR1 reads SNHLY; CDR2 reads FYNNEI. The CDR3 loop spans 15 amino acids. The chain carries TRBV2 and TRBJ2-3; TRBD1 might be the D (6 bases). Sequenced: naive CD4+ T cells from blood. The receptor's source is a man between 18 and 29 years old with type 1 diabetes. CDR3 DNA sequence: TGTGCCAGCAGTTACCGGGACACCAGCACAGATACGCAGTATTTT. Translation: CASSYRDTSTDTQYF.